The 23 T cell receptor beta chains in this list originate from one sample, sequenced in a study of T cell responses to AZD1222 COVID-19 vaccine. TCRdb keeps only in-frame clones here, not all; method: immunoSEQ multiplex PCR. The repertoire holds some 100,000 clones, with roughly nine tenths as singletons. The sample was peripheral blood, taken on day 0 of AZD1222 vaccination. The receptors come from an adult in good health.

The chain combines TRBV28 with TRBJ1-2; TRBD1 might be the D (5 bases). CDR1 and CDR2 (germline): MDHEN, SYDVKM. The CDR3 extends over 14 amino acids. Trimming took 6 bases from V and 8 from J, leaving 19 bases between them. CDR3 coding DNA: TGTGCCAGCAGCTATGACGACAGACCGGGCGGCTACACCTTC. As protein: CASSYDDRPGGYTF.

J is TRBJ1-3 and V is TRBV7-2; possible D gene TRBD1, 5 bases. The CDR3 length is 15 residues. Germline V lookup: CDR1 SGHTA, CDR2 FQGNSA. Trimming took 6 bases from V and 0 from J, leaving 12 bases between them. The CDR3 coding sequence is TGTGCCAGCAGATCGGGACTCAACTCTGGAAACACCATATATTTT. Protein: CASRSGLNSGNTIYF.

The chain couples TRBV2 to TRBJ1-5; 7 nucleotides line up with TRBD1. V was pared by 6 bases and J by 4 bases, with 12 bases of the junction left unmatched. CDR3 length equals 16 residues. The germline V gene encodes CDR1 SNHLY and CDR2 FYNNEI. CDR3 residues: CASRRIAGTDNQPQHF. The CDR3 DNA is TGTGCCAGCAGGAGAATTGCCGGGACAGATAATCAGCCCCAGCATTTT.

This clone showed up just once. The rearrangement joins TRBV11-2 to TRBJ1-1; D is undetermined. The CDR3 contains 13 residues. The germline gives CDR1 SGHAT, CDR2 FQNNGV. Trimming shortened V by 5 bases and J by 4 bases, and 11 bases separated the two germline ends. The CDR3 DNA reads TGTGCCAGCAGCCTCCGAGCTGGCACTGAAGCTTTCTTT. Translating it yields CASSLRAGTEAFF.

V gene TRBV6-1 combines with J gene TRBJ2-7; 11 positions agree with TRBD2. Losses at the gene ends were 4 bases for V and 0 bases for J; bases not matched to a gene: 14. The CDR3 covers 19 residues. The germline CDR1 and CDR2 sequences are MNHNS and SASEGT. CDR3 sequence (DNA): TGTGCCAGCAGTGGAACCGGGACTAGCGGTTCTTGGTACTCCTACGAGCAGTACTTC. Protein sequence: CASSGTGTSGSWYSYEQYF.

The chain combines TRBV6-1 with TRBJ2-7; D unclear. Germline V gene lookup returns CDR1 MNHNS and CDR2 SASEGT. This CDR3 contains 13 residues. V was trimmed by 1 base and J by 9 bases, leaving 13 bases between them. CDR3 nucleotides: TGTGCCAGCAGTGAAGTTGGATACTGGGGGCAGTACTTC. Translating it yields CASSEVGYWGQYF.

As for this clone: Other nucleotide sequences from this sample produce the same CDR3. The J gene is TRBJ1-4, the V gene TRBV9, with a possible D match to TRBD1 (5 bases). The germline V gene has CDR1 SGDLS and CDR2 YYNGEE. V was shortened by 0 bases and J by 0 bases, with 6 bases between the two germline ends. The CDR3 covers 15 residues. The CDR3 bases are TGTGCCAGCAGCGTAGCGACAGCAACTAATGAAAAACTGTTTTTT. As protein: CASSVATATNEKLFF.

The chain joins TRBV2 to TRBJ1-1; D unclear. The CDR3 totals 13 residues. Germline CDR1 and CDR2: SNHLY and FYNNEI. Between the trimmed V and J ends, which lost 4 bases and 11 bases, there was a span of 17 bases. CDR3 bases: TGTGCCAGCAGTGTGCGGGATTCGGGTGGGGCTTTCTTT. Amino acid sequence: CASSVRDSGGAFF.

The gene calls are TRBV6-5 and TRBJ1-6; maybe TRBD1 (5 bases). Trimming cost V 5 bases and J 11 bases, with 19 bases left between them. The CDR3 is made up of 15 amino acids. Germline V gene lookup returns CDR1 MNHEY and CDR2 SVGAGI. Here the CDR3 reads CASSLSGTHTPPLHF. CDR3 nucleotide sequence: TGTGCCAGCAGTCTCTCAGGGACTCATACCCCACCCCTCCACTTT.

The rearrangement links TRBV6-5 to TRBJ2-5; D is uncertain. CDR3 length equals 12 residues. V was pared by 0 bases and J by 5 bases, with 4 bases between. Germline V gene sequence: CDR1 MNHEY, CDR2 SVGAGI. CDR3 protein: CASSYSEETQYF. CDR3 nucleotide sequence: TGTGCCAGCAGTTACTCGGAGGAGACCCAGTACTTC.

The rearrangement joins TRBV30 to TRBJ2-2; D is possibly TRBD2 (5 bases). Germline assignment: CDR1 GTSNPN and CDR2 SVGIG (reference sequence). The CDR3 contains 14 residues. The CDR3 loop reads CSLGSAPGTGELFF. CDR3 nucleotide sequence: TGTTCGCTGGGTAGCGCTCCGGGCACCGGGGAGCTGTTTTTT.

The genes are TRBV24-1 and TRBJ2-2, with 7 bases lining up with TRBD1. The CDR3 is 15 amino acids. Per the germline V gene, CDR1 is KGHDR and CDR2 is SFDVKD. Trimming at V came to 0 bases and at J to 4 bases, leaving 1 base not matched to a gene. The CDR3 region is CATSDLHRGTGELFF. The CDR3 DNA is TGTGCCACCAGTGATTTGCACAGGGGCACCGGGGAGCTGTTTTTT.

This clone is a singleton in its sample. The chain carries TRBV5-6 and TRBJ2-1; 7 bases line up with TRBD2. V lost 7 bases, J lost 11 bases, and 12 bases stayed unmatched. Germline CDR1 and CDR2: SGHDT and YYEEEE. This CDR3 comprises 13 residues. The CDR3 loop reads CASSSGGGGQQFF. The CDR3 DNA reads TGTGCCAGCTCGTCGGGCGGGGGAGGCCAGCAGTTCTTC.

As DNA, the CDR3 is TGTGCCAGCAGAGTGGACCGGGCCGACACCGGGGAGCTGTTTTTT. Translating gives CASRVDRADTGELFF. The chain uses TRBV6-5 and TRBJ2-2; D gene uncertain. The CDR3 sequence is 15 residues long. Deletions cut 6 bases from V and 3 bases from J, with 14 bases between. CDR1 is MNHEY, CDR2 SVGAGI, per germline.

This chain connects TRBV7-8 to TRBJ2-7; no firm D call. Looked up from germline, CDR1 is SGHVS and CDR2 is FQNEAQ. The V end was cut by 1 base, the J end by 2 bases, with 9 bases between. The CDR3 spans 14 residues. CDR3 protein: CASSLVRNTYEQYF. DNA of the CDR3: TGTGCCAGCAGCTTAGTTAGGAATACCTACGAGCAGTACTTC.

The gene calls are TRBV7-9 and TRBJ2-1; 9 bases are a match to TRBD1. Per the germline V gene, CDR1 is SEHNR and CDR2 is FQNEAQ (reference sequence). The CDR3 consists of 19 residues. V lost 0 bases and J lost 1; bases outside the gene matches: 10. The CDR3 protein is CASSLARGTGKRSYNEQFF. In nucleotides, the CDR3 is TGTGCCAGCAGCTTAGCTCGAGGGACAGGGAAAAGGTCCTACAATGAGCAGTTCTTC.

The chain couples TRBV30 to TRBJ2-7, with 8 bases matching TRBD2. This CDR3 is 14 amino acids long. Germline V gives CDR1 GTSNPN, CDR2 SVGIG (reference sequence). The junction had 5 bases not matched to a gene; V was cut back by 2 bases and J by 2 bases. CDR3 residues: CAWSTLAATYEQYF. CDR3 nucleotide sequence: TGTGCCTGGAGTACACTAGCGGCAACCTACGAGCAGTACTTC. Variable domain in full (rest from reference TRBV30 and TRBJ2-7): SQTIHQWPATLVQPVGSPLSLECTVEGTSNPNLYWYRQAAGRGLQLLFYSVGIGQISSEVPQNLSASRPQDRQFILSSKKLLLSDSGFYLCAWSTLAATYEQYFGPGTRLTVT.

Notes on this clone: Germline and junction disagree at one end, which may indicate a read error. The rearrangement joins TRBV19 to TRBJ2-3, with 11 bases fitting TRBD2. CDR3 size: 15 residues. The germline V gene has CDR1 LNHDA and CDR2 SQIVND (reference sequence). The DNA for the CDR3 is TGTGCGAGTACAATAGCGGGAGGGTTCACAGATACGCAGTATTTT. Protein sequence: CASTIAGGFTDTQYF.

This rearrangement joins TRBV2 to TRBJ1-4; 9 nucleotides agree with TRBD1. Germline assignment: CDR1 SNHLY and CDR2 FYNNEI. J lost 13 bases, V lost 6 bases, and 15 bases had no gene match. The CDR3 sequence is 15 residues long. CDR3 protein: CASSPTRDRGIALFF. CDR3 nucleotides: TGTGCCAGCAGCCCCACCCGTGACAGGGGGATTGCACTGTTTTTT.

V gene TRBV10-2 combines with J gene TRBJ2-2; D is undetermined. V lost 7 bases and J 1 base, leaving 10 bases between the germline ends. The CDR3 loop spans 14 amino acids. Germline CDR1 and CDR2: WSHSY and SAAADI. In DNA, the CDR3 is TGCGCCAGCACCTCGGACGGGAACACCGGGGAGCTGTTTTTT. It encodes CASTSDGNTGELFF.

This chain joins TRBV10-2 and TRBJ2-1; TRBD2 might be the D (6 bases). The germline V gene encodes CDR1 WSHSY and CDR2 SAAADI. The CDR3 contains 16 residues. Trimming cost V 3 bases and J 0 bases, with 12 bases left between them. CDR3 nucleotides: TGCGCCAGCAGTGACCCCGGGAGTAGCTCCTACAATGAGCAGTTCTTC. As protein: CASSDPGSSSYNEQFF.

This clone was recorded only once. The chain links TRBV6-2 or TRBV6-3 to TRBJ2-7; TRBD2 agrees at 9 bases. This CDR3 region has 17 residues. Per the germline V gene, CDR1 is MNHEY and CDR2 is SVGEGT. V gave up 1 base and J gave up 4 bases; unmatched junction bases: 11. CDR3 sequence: CASSYFASGGTVYEQYF. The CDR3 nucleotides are TGTGCCAGCAGTTACTTTGCCAGCGGGGGGACCGTATACGAGCAGTACTTC.

The CDR3 region has the DNA TGTGCCAGCAGCTTAGACTTACTCAATGAGCAGTTCTTC. This sequence encodes CASSLDLLNEQFF. The rearrangement joins TRBV7-9 to TRBJ2-1, with D hard to call. This CDR3 is built from 13 residues. Germline-derived CDR1 and CDR2 are SEHNR and FQNEAQ (reference sequence). Trimming pared 1 base from V and 6 bases from J, leaving 7 bases between.